This T cell receptor beta chain was profiled in a study of regulatory T cells in long-lasting Graves disease. Study-wide results and limits: TCR diversity was lower in persistent Graves' patients (versus newly diagnosed ones).

Germline CDR1 is SEHNR and CDR2 is FQNEAQ (reference sequence). Trimming cost V 5 bases and J 2 bases, with 14 bases left between them. The CDR3 is 15 amino acids. Stated time point: newly diagnosed GD, antithyroid drugs for less than 3 months. With RNA extracted from PBMCs as input, the TCR library was made. Libraries of TCR beta came from iRepertoire HTBI primers plus Arm-PCR of CDR3 regions. MiXCR, applied by TCRdb to the multiplex PCR reads, yields one record per CDR3 protein. The sample consists of approximately 480,000 distinct CDR3 sequences, around 15% of them appearing once. This clonotype was recorded many times. As yet, its antigen is unknown. This sample was shared with a second study, whose subject was T cells in Graves' hyperthyroidism and ophthalmopathy.

This chain joins TRBV7-9 and TRBJ2-3; tentatively, D is TRBD1 (5 bases). The receptor was isolated from a man aged 35 to 55 with Graves disease. Sequencing was performed on peripheral blood mononuclear cells (PBMCs), taken at new diagnosis, from a patient treated with antithyroid drugs. CDR3 sequence reads: CASSISQGSTDTQYF. Written as DNA, the CDR3 is TGTGCCAGCAGCATATCCCAGGGTTCCACAGATACGCAGTATTTT. The complete variable domain, with remaining parts taken from reference TRBV7-9 and TRBJ2-3, reads DTGVSQNPRHKITKRGQNVTFRCDPISEHNRLYWYRQTLGQGPEFLTYFQNEAQLEKSRLLSDRFSAERPKGSFSTLEIQRTEQGDSAMYLCASSISQGSTDTQYFGPGTRLTVL.